A selection of T cell receptor beta chains follows, all from one sample in a study of T cells in tumors after PD-1 blockade. The protocol was immunoSEQ multiplex PCR, while the TCRdb copy is restricted to in-frame clones and leaves out a portion. The sample yields 7,500 to 9,000 clones, roughly three fifths seen once. The sample consisted of tumor tissue, taken after anti-PD-1 treatment. These receptors were taken from a human donor with basal cell carcinoma. Each CDR3 is given with its conserved first and last residue. A D gene is named only where the DNA matches it firmly. Rows give clone size only sometimes, using once, few, many, or a class for an expanded clone.

d_call j_call clone_size v_call cdr3_aa cdr3_nt
NA TRBJ1-6 few TRBV7-6 CASSLVDAGARGNSPLHF TGTGCCAGCAGCTTAGTCGACGCCGGGGCTAGGGGTAATTCACCCCTCCACTTT
TRBD1 TRBJ1-4 NA TRBV5-1 CASSPPGQDFNEKLFF TGCGCCAGCAGCCCCCCCGGACAGGACTTCAATGAAAAACTGTTTTTT
TRBD2 TRBJ2-7 NA TRBV10-3 CAIALDGLAGIYEQYF TGTGCCATCGCCTTGGATGGCCTAGCGGGGATCTACGAGCAGTACTTC
NA TRBJ2-1 NA TRBV6-4 CASSDSGSNEQFF TGTGCCAGCAGTGACTCGGGATCTAATGAGCAGTTCTTC
NA TRBJ1-4 NA TRBV15 CATSREAALGNEKLFF TGTGCCACCAGCAGAGAGGCCGCACTGGGTAATGAAAAACTGTTTTTT
NA TRBJ1-4 NA TRBV30 CAWGQTNEKLFF TGTGCCTGGGGACAGACTAATGAAAAACTGTTTTTT
NA TRBJ1-1 NA TRBV6-1 CASSDYGEAFF TGTGCCAGCAGTGATTATGGGGAAGCTTTCTTT
NA TRBJ1-1 NA TRBV20-1 CSAGSTTEAFF TGCAGTGCTGGGTCGACCACTGAAGCTTTCTTT
NA TRBJ1-1 NA TRBV19 CASTLRGGAEAFF TGTGCCAGTACCCTCCGGGGTGGTGCTGAAGCTTTCTTT
NA TRBJ1-6 NA TRBV3-1/TRBV3-2 CASSPGQGNSPLHF TGTGCCAGCAGCCCCGGGCAGGGTAATTCACCCCTCCACTTT
TRBD1 TRBJ1-6 NA TRBV3-1/TRBV3-2 CASSRLGQGKTGHSPLHF TGTGCCAGCAGTCGTTTAGGACAGGGGAAAACGGGCCATTCACCCCTCCACTTT
TRBD1 TRBJ2-7 once TRBV5-6 CASSQARQGSREQYF TGTGCCAGCAGTCAAGCAAGACAGGGAAGCCGCGAGCAGTACTTC
NA TRBJ1-5 NA TRBV27 CASSLLPVANQPQHF TGTGCCAGCAGTTTATTGCCAGTCGCTAATCAGCCCCAGCATTTT
NA TRBJ2-2 NA TRBV5-1 CASSGGRGTGELFF TGCGCCAGCAGCGGGGGCCGCGGAACCGGGGAGCTGTTTTTT